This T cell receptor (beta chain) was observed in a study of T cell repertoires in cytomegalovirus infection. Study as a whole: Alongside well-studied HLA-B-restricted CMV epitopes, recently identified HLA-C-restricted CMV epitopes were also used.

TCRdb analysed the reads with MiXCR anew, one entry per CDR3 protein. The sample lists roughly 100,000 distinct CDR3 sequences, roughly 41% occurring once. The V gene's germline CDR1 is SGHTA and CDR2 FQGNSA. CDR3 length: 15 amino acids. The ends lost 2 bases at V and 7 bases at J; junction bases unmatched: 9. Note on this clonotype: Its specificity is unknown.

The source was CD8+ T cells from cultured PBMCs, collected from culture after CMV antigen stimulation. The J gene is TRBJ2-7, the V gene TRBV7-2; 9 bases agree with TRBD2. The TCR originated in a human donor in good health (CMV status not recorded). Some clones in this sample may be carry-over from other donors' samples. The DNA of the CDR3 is TGTGCCAGCAGCTTAAAAGGTAGCGGGGGCTGGGAGCAGTACTTC. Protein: CASSLKGSGGWEQYF.